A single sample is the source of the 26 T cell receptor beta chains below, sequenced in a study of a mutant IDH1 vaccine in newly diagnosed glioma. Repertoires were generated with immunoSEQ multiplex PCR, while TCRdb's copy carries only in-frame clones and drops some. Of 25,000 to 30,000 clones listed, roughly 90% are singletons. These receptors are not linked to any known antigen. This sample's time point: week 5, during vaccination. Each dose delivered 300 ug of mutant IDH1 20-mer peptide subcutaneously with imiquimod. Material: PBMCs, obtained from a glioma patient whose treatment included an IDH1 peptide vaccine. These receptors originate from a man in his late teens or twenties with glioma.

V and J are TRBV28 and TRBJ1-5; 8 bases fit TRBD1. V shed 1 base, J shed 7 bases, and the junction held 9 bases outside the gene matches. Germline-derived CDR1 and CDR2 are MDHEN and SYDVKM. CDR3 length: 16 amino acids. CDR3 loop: CASSLSPGTGHQPQHF. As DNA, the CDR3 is TGTGCCAGCAGTTTATCCCCCGGGACAGGCCACCAGCCCCAGCATTTT. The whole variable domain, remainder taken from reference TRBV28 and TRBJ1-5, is DVKVTQSSRYLVKRTGEKVFLECVQDMDHENMFWYRQDPGLGLRLIYFSYDVKMKEKGDIPEGYSVSREKKERFSLILESASTNQTSMYLCASSLSPGTGHQPQHFGDGTRLSIL.

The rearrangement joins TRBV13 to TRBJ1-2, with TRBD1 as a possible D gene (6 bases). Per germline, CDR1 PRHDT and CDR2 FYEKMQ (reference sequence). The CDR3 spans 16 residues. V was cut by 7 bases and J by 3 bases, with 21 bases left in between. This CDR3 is CASILGASLWDYGYTF. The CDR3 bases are TGTGCCAGCATCTTGGGGGCGTCGCTCTGGGACTATGGCTACACCTTC.

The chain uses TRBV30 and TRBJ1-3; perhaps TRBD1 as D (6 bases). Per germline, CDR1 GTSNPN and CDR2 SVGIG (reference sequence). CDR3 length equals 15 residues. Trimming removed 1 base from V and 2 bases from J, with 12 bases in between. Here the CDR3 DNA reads TGTGCCTGGAGTGCAATTTCAGGGGCTGGAAACACCATATATTTT. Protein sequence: CAWSAISGAGNTIYF.

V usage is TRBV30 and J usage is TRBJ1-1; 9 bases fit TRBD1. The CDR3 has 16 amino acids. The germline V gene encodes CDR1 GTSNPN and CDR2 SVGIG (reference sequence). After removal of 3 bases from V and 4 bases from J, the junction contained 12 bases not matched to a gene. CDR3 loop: CAWRYDRTGAGTEAFF. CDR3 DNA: TGTGCCTGGAGGTACGACCGGACAGGGGCGGGCACTGAAGCTTTCTTT.

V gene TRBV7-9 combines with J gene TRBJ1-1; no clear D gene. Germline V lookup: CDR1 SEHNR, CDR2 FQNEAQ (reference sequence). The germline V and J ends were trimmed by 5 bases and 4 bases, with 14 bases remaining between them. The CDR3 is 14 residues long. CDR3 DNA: TGTGCCAGCAGCACCCTTCGTCAGGTCACTGAAGCTTTCTTT. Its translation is CASSTLRQVTEAFF.

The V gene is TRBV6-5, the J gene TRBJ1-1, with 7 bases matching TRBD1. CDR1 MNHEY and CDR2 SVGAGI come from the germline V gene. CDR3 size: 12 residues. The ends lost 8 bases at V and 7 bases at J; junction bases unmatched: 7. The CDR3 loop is CASRRQGLEAFF. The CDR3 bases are TGTGCCAGCCGGAGACAGGGCCTTGAAGCTTTCTTT.

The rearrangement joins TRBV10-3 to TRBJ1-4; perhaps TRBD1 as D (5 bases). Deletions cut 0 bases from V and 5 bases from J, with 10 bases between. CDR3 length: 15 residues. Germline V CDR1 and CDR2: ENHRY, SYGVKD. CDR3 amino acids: CAISESGAGNEKLFF. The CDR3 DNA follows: TGTGCCATCAGTGAGTCAGGGGCGGGGAATGAAAAACTGTTTTTT.

CDR3 coding DNA: TGTGCCAGCACTCTGAAAGGGGGAGAGGGCGAGCAGTACTTC. Its translation is CASTLKGGEGEQYF. This sequence joins TRBV18 and TRBJ2-7, with D possibly being TRBD1 (6 bases). Looked up from germline, CDR1 is KGHSH and CDR2 is LQKENI. V was shortened by 8 bases and J by 6 bases, with 20 bases between the two germline ends. The CDR3 runs to 14 residues.

CDR3 in DNA: TGTGCCAGCAGCTTAGTGTCTAGCGTTGCAGATACGCAGTATTTT. Its translation is CASSLVSSVADTQYF. V is TRBV7-9 and J is TRBJ2-3, with D perhaps matching TRBD2 (6 bases). Trimming took 1 base from V and 4 from J, leaving 12 bases between them. Germline V gene data show CDR1 as SEHNR and CDR2 as FQNEAQ (reference sequence). The CDR3 loop spans 15 amino acids.

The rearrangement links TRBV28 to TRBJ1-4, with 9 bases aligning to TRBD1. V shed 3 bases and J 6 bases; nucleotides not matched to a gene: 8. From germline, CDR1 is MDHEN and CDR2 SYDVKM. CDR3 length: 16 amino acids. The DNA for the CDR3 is TGTGCCAGCAGTTTCTGGGGGACAGGGACTTATGAAAAACTGTTTTTT. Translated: CASSFWGTGTYEKLFF.

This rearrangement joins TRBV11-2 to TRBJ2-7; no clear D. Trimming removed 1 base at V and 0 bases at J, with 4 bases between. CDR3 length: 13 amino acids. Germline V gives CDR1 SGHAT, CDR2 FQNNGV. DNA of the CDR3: TGTGCCAGCAGCTTAGCCAGCTCCTACGAGCAGTACTTC. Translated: CASSLASSYEQYF.

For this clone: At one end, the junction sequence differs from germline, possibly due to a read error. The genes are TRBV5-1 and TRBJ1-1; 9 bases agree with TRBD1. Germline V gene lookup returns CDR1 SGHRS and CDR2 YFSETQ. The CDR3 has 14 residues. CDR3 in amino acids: CASSMGQGNNEAFF. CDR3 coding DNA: TGCGCCAGCAGCATGGGACAGGGTAACAATGAAGCTTTCTTT.

CDR3 region: CASSPPGTVNTGELFF. The CDR3 DNA is TGTGCCAGCTCACCCCCCGGGACAGTGAACACCGGGGAGCTGTTTTTT. The chain has TRBV18 and TRBJ2-2, with TRBD1 matching over 7 bases. The junction had 5 bases not matched to a gene; V was cut back by 3 bases and J by 1 base. The CDR3 contains 16 residues. Germline assignment: CDR1 KGHSH and CDR2 LQKENI.

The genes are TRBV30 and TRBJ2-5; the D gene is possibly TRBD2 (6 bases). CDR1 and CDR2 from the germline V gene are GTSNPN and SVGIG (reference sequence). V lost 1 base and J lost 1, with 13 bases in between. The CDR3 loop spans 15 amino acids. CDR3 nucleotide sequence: TGTGCCTGGAGTGGTGGAGGGGCGGCCCAAGAGACCCAGTACTTC. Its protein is CAWSGGGAAQETQYF.

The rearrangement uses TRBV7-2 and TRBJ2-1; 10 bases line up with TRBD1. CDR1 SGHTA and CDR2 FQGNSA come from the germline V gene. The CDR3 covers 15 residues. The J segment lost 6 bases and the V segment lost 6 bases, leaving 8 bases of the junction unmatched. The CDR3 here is CASRRQGAVSNEQFF. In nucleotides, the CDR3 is TGTGCCAGCAGGAGACAGGGGGCGGTATCCAATGAGCAGTTCTTC.

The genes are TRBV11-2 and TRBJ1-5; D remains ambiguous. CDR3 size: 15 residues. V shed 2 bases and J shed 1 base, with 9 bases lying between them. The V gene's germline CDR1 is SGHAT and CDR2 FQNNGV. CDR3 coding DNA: TGTGCCAGCAGCTTATCCAGTTTCAGCAATCAGCCCCAGCATTTT. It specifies CASSLSSFSNQPQHF.

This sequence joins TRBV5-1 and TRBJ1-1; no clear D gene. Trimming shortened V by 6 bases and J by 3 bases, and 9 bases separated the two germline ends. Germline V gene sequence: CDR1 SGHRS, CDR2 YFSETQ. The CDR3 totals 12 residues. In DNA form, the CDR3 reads TGCGCCAGCAATCCCGGGGACACTGAAGCTTTCTTT. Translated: CASNPGDTEAFF.

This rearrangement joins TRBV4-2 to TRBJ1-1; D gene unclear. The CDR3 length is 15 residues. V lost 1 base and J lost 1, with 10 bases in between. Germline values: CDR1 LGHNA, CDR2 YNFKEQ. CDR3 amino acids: CASSQAGVENTEAFF. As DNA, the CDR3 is TGTGCCAGCAGCCAAGCCGGGGTTGAGAACACTGAAGCTTTCTTT.

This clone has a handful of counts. In nucleotides, the CDR3 is TGCAGCGTTGAAGATCCTGGGAAGGACACTGAAGCTTTCTTT. Protein product: CSVEDPGKDTEAFF. This chain uses TRBV29-1 with TRBJ1-1, with D unclear. Trimming stripped 0 bases from V and 3 bases from J, with 11 bases between. Germline V gene lookup returns CDR1 SQVTM and CDR2 ANQGSEA. The CDR3 has 14 amino acids.

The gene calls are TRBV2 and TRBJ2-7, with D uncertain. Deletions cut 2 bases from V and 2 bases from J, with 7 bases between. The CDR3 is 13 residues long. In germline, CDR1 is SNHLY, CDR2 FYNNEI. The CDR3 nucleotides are TGTGCCAGCAGTGAAATCGCACCCTACGAGCAGTACTTC. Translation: CASSEIAPYEQYF.

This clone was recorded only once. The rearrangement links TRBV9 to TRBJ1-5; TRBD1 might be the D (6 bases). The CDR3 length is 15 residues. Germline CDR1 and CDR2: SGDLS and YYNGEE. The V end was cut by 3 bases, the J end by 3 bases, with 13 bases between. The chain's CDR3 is CASSATGSPNQPQHF. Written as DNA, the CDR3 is TGTGCCAGCAGCGCGACAGGTTCCCCCAATCAGCCCCAGCATTTT.

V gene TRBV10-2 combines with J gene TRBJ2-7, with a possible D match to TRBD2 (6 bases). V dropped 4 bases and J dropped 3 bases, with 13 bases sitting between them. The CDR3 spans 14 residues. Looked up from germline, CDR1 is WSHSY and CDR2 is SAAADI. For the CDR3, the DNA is TGCGCCAGCAGTGCCCGTTGGACTAACTACGAGCAGTACTTC. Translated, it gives CASSARWTNYEQYF.

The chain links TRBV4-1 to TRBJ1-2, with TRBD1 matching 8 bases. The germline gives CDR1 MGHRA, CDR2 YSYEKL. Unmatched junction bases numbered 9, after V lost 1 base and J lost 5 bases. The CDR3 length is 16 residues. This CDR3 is CASSQAGQVAGYGYTF. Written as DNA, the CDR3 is TGCGCCAGCAGCCAAGCGGGACAGGTCGCGGGGTATGGCTACACCTTC.

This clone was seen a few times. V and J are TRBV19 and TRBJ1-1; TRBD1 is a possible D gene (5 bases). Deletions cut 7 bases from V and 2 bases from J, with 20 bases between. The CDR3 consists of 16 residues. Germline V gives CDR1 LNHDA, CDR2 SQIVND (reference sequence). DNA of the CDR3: TGTGCCAGTACCTTCACTCGGGCAGGGCCTAACACTGAAGCTTTCTTT. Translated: CASTFTRAGPNTEAFF.

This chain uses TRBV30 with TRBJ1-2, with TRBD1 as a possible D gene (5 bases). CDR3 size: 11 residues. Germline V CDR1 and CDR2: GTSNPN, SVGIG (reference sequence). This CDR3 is CAQDTNYGYTF. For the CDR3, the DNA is TGTGCTCAGGACACGAACTATGGCTACACCTTC.

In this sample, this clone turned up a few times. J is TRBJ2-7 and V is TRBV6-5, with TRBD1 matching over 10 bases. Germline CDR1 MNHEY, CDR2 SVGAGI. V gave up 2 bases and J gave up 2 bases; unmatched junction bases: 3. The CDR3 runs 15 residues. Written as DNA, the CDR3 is TGTGCCAGCAGTTACCGGGACAGGGGCACCTACGAGCAGTACTTC. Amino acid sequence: CASSYRDRGTYEQYF.